These 18 T cell receptor beta chains were all obtained from the same sample, sequenced in a study of T cell responses to AZD1222 COVID-19 vaccine. The data were produced by immunoSEQ multiplex PCR, yet TCRdb's version contains in-frame clones alone and is incomplete. The sample records approximately 180,000 clones, 85% to 90% being singletons. Sequencing was performed on peripheral blood, taken on day 0 of AZD1222 vaccination. These receptors were taken from an adult in good health.

This chain connects TRBV3-1 (or the pseudogene TRBV3-2) to TRBJ1-2; D unresolved. V was cut by 4 bases and J by 8 bases, with 17 bases left in between. Germline lookup yields CDR1 LGHDT and CDR2 YNNKEL (reference sequence). This CDR3 contains 14 residues. The CDR3 nucleotides are TGTGCCAGCAGCCGACGCGAAAGGGCGGGAGGCTACACCTTC. This codes for CASSRRERAGGYTF.

The chain recombines TRBV9 with TRBJ2-1; a weak D match, TRBD1 (6 bases). Germline V CDR1 and CDR2: SGDLS, YYNGEE. The CDR3 covers 15 residues. The V end lost 3 bases, the J end lost 0 bases, and 10 bases lay between the germline ends. The CDR3 loop is CASSEGGVSYNEQFF. The CDR3 nucleotides are TGTGCCAGCAGCGAAGGGGGTGTCTCCTACAATGAGCAGTTCTTC.

V usage is TRBV25-1 and J usage is TRBJ1-2; TRBD1 is a possible D gene (5 bases). The CDR3 sequence is 15 residues long. Trimming removed 5 bases from V and 4 bases from J, with 17 bases in between. Germline CDR1 is MGHDK and CDR2 is SYGVNS. The CDR3 sequence is CASSPLGPGLYGYTF. CDR3 nucleotide sequence: TGTGCCAGCAGTCCCTTAGGGCCAGGGCTCTATGGCTACACCTTC.

J is TRBJ2-1 and V is TRBV11-2; 13 nucleotides align to TRBD2. The germline gives CDR1 SGHAT, CDR2 FQNNGV. The CDR3 spans 15 residues. Trimming took 6 bases from V and 9 from J; bases not matched to a gene: 8. The CDR3 protein is CASSPGLAGVGEQFF. The CDR3 DNA sequence: TGTGCCAGCAGTCCTGGACTAGCGGGAGTTGGTGAGCAGTTCTTC.

This rearrangement joins TRBV30 to TRBJ1-6; 7 nucleotides agree with TRBD1. This CDR3 has 13 residues. V lost 4 bases to trimming and J lost 9 bases; unmatched junction nucleotides: 6. Looked up from germline, CDR1 is GTSNPN and CDR2 is SVGIG (reference sequence). The CDR3 spells CAWNEGATSPLHF. As DNA, the CDR3 is TGTGCCTGGAATGAGGGGGCAACTTCACCCCTCCACTTT.

The table lists this clone with a few counts. V usage is TRBV4-2 and J usage is TRBJ2-1; D is possibly TRBD1 (5 bases). V was clipped by 0 bases and J by 2 bases, with 8 bases between them. The CDR3 loop spans 15 amino acids. CDR1 LGHNA and CDR2 YNFKEQ come from the germline V gene. The CDR3 protein is CASSQEGDTYNEQFF. The CDR3, as DNA: TGTGCCAGCAGCCAAGAAGGGGATACCTACAATGAGCAGTTCTTC.

The rearrangement links TRBV7-2 to TRBJ2-5, with D tentatively TRBD2 (6 bases). Germline CDR1 reads SGHTA; CDR2 reads FQGNSA. Between the trimmed V and J ends, which lost 5 bases and 0 bases, there was a span of 13 bases. CDR3 length equals 15 residues. The CDR3 is CASSDGTRYQETQYF. The CDR3 coding sequence is TGTGCCAGCAGCGACGGGACTCGGTACCAAGAGACCCAGTACTTC.

This chain connects TRBV25-1 to TRBJ1-1, with TRBD1 as a possible D gene (6 bases). CDR1 and CDR2 (germline): MGHDK, SYGVNS. Trimming pared 7 bases from V and 3 bases from J, leaving 15 bases between. This CDR3 region has 14 residues. The CDR3 sequence is CASNRGGSDTEAFF. DNA for the CDR3: TGTGCCAGCAACCGAGGGGGAAGTGACACTGAAGCTTTCTTT.

V gene TRBV7-2 combines with J gene TRBJ1-3; the D gene is possibly TRBD1 (6 bases). CDR3 length: 14 amino acids. V dropped 5 bases and J dropped 2 bases, with 10 bases sitting between them. Germline CDR1 SGHTA, CDR2 FQGNSA. For the CDR3, the DNA is TGTGCCAGCAGCGCGGGACATGCTGGAAACACCATATATTTT. Its protein product is CASSAGHAGNTIYF.

This clone has more than one count but fewer than ten. The gene calls are TRBV19 and TRBJ1-4, with 9 bases lining up with TRBD1. CDR1 and CDR2 from the germline V gene are LNHDA and SQIVND (reference sequence). CDR3 length equals 15 residues. V lost 5 bases to trimming and J lost 7 bases; unmatched junction nucleotides: 8. Here the CDR3 reads CASSFTGTGSEKLFF. In DNA, the CDR3 is TGTGCCAGTAGTTTTACCGGGACAGGGAGTGAAAAACTGTTTTTT.

J is TRBJ2-7 and V is TRBV28, with D unresolved. The CDR3 length is 12 residues. The germline CDR1 and CDR2 sequences are MDHEN and SYDVKM. The V and J ends lost 5 bases and 8 bases respectively, with 13 bases between them. CDR3 nucleotide sequence: TGTGCCAGCAGTACTGGGTTCCGTCAGCAGTACTTC. Amino acid sequence: CASSTGFRQQYF.

V and J are TRBV3-1 (or the pseudogene TRBV3-2) and TRBJ2-5; 12 bases align to TRBD2. There are 18 residues in the CDR3. V dropped 3 bases and J dropped 0; count of bases not matched to a gene: 8. Germline CDR1 and CDR2: LGHDT and YNNKEL (reference sequence). This chain's CDR3 is CASSQPSGGAEYQETQYF. CDR3 in DNA: TGTGCCAGCAGCCAGCCTAGCGGGGGGGCTGAGTACCAAGAGACCCAGTACTTC.

The CDR3 nucleotides are TGTGCCAGCAGTCCACGGACAGGGGTAAACTATGGCTACACCTTC. Its protein is CASSPRTGVNYGYTF. The V call is TRBV2, the J call TRBJ1-2, with 9 bases identical to TRBD1. The CDR3 is 15 amino acids. The V and J ends lost 5 bases and 2 bases, in that order; junction bases with no gene match: 6. Germline V gene sequence: CDR1 SNHLY, CDR2 FYNNEI.

This chain uses TRBV2 with TRBJ2-2; unclear D gene. The CDR3 is 11 residues long. Trimming removed 6 bases at V and 3 bases at J, with 2 bases between. From germline, CDR1 is SNHLY and CDR2 FYNNEI. The CDR3 nucleotides read TGTGCCAGCAGCCACACCGGGGAGCTGTTTTTT. Translated: CASSHTGELFF.

This chain uses TRBV11-2 with TRBJ2-2; TRBD1 matches 7 bases. Germline V gene lookup returns CDR1 SGHAT and CDR2 FQNNGV. V shed 5 bases, J shed 6 bases, and the junction held 3 bases outside the gene matches. CDR3 length: 13 amino acids. CDR3 in DNA: TGTGCCAGCAGCCGACAGGGAGCCGGGGAGCTGTTTTTT. Translating gives CASSRQGAGELFF.

The rearrangement joins TRBV3-1 (or the pseudogene TRBV3-2) to TRBJ1-2, with D unclear. The CDR3 is 15 amino acids. V lost 1 base and J lost 7, with 16 bases in between. Germline CDR1 is LGHDT and CDR2 is YNNKEL (reference sequence). The chain's CDR3 is CASSQASALTGGYTF. DNA for the CDR3: TGTGCCAGCAGCCAAGCCTCGGCCCTAACCGGTGGCTACACCTTC.

This clone was counted a few times. The CDR3 region is CASSLTSGTGELFF. The CDR3 nucleotides are TGTGCCAGCAGCCTTACTAGCGGGACCGGGGAGCTGTTTTTT. The chain joins TRBV7-9 to TRBJ2-2; 9 bases line up with TRBD2. Germline CDR1 and CDR2: SEHNR and FQNEAQ (reference sequence). The CDR3 length is 14 residues. The J segment lost 5 bases and the V segment lost 5 bases, leaving 3 bases of the junction unmatched.

V is TRBV30 and J is TRBJ1-5; D gene ambiguous. V lost 2 bases, J lost 0 bases, and 11 bases lay in between. Germline V CDR1 and CDR2: GTSNPN, SVGIG (reference sequence). This CDR3 spans 15 amino acids. The CDR3 coding sequence is TGTGCCTGGAGTAGATCCAGGAATAGCAATCAGCCCCAGCATTTT. Translated: CAWSRSRNSNQPQHF.